This TCR beta chain originates from a study of T cells in women clearing cervical HPV infection. Details on this clone: The CDR3 goes on 3 residues after the read ends, and that part is filled in from the germline J gene.

Sequenced by immunoSEQ multiplex PCR; TCRdb stores in-frame clones only, minus some. Its table lists about 20,000 clones. The ends were cut back, 3 bases at V and 0 bases at J, with 12 bases in the middle. CDR1 and CDR2 (germline): PRHDT, FYEKMQ (reference sequence). The CDR3 length is 15 residues. The specimen sequenced was blood buffy coat. The receptor was isolated from a woman between 18 and 70 years old with a cervical HPV16 infection that either progressed to CIN3+ or cleared (not recorded which). The rearrangement uses TRBV13 and TRBJ2-7, with TRBD2 as a possible D gene (6 bases). This CDR3 reads CASSFHGTPSYEQYF. CDR3 DNA (partial): TGTGCCAGCAGCTTTCATGGGACTCCCTCCTACGAG.